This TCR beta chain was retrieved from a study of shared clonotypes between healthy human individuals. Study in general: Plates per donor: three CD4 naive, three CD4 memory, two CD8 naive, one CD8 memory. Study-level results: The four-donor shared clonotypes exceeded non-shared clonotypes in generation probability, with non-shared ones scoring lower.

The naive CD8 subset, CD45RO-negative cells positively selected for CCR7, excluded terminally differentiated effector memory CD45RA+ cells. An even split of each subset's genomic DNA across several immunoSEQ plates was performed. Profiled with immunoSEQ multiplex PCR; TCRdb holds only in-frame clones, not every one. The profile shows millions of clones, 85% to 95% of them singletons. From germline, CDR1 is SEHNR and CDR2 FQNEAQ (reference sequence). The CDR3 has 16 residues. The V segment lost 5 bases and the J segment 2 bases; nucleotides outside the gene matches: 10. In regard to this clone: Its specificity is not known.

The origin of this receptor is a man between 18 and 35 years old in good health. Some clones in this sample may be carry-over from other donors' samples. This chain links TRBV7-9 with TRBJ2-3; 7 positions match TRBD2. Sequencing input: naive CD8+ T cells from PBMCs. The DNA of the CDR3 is TGTGCCAGCAGCCTTTTCGGGGAGGGATCCACAGATACGCAGTATTTT. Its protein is CASSLFGEGSTDTQYF.